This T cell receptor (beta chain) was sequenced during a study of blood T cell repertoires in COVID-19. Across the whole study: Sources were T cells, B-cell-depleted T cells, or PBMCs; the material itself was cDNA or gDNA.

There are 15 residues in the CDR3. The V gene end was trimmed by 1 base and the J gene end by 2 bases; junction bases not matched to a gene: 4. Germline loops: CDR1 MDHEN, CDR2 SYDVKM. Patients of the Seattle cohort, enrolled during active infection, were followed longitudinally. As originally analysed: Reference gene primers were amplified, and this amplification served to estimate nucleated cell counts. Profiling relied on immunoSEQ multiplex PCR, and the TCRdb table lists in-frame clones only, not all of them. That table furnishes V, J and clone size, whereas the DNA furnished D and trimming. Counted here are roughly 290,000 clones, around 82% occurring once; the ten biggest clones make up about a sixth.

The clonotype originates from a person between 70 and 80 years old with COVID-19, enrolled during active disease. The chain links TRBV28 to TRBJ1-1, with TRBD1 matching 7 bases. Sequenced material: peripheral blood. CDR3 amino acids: CASSLLGDSNTEAFF. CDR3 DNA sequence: TGTGCCAGCAGTTTATTAGGGGACAGTAACACTGAAGCTTTCTTT.